The 31 T cell receptor beta chains below were found in one sample sequenced in a study of shared clonotypes between healthy human individuals. This table comes from immunoSEQ multiplex PCR, and its TCRdb copy is limited to in-frame clones, with some not included. The table includes some 2.1 million clones, around 93% detected once. Naive CD8 populations comprised CD45RO-negative cells positively selected for CCR7, excluding terminally differentiated effector memory CD45RA+ cells. The sample comprised naive CD8+ T cells from PBMCs. These receptors came from a man aged 18 to 29 in good health. Some clones in this sample may be carry-over from other donors' samples.

The chain combines TRBV28 with TRBJ2-7; no definite D call. The germline CDR1 and CDR2 sequences are MDHEN and SYDVKM. Trimming pared 7 bases from V and 0 bases from J, leaving 10 bases between. The CDR3 length is 13 residues. This CDR3 is CASTLRSSYEQYF. The DNA of the CDR3 is TGTGCCAGCACCCTTCGTTCCTCCTACGAGCAGTACTTC.

The chain's CDR3 is CASSWVDTVGYEQYF. In DNA, the CDR3 is TGTGCCAGCAGCTGGGTGGACACGGTTGGTTACGAGCAGTACTTC. The gene calls are TRBV7-2 and TRBJ2-7, with D possibly TRBD1 on 5 matching bases. Germline V gene sequence: CDR1 SGHTA, CDR2 FQGNSA. The CDR3 consists of 15 residues. Trimming shortened V by 4 bases and J by 4 bases, and 17 bases separated the two germline ends.

The J gene is TRBJ1-2, the V gene TRBV9; 10 nucleotides align to TRBD1. The germline V gene encodes CDR1 SGDLS and CDR2 YYNGEE. This CDR3 is 16 amino acids long. J gave up 1 base and V 4 bases, and 7 bases lay outside the gene matches. The CDR3 sequence: CASSIHRDRGNYGYTF. CDR3 in DNA: TGTGCCAGCAGCATCCACCGGGACAGGGGTAACTATGGCTACACCTTC. Full variable domain (outside the CDR3, taken from reference TRBV9 and TRBJ1-2): DSGVTQTPKHLITATGQRVTLRCSPRSGDLSVYWYQQSLDQGLQFLIQYYNGEERAKGNILERFSAQQFPDLHSELNLSSLELGDSALYFCASSIHRDRGNYGYTFGSGTRLTVV.

The chain carries TRBV7-9 and TRBJ2-6; D possibly corresponds to TRBD1 (5 bases). Germline V gene sequence: CDR1 SEHNR, CDR2 FQNEAQ (reference sequence). V lost 5 bases, J lost 2 bases, and 16 bases lay in between. The CDR3 has 17 amino acids. The CDR3 protein is CASSRPQGTTGANVLTF. For the CDR3, the DNA is TGTGCCAGCAGCCGACCTCAGGGAACTACTGGGGCCAACGTCCTGACTTTC.

The rearrangement links TRBV25-1 to TRBJ2-7; a possible D gene is TRBD2 (7 bases). The CDR3 has 12 amino acids. V lost 4 bases and J 7 bases, leaving 11 bases between the germline ends. In germline, CDR1 is MGHDK, CDR2 SYGVNS. The CDR3: CASSGTAGEQYF. In nucleotides, the CDR3 is TGTGCCAGCAGTGGGACAGCGGGAGAGCAGTACTTC.

The genes are TRBV2 and TRBJ2-3, with unresolved D. Trimming left V 3 bases short and J 8 bases short, with 24 bases between. The germline gives CDR1 SNHLY, CDR2 FYNNEI. The length of the CDR3 is 17 residues. CDR3 coding DNA: TGTGCCAGCAGTGAGTTCTCTCTTGAAACCAGGTGGTCTACGCAGTATTTT. It codes for CASSEFSLETRWSTQYF.

The gene calls are TRBV6-5 and TRBJ2-3, with D perhaps TRBD1 (8 bases). The CDR3 spans 14 residues. Deletions cut 6 bases from V and 6 bases from J, with 16 bases between. Germline V gene data show CDR1 as MNHEY and CDR2 as SVGAGI. The CDR3: CASRPTGEGDTQYF. CDR3 bases: TGTGCCAGCAGGCCGACAGGGGAGGGGGATACGCAGTATTTT.

The sample holds one count of this clone. This CDR3 reads CASSGVRDSYYEQYF. The CDR3 DNA is TGTGCCAGCAGTGGAGTCCGGGACAGCTACTACGAGCAGTACTTC. The chain combines TRBV28 with TRBJ2-7; 7 bases are shared with TRBD1. This CDR3 is 15 amino acids long. The germline CDR1 and CDR2 sequences are MDHEN and SYDVKM. Trimming removed 5 bases from V and 3 bases from J; junction bases left unmatched: 10.

V is TRBV19 and J is TRBJ2-2; the D call may be TRBD1 or TRBD2 (5 bases each). The CDR3 is 16 amino acids. V was pared by 5 bases and J by 0 bases, with 13 bases between. CDR1 LNHDA and CDR2 SQIVND come from the germline V gene (reference sequence). The CDR3 region has the DNA TGTGCCAGTAGTGAATCCGGGACGGCGAACACCGGGGAGCTGTTTTTT. As protein: CASSESGTANTGELFF.

This chain links TRBV29-1 with TRBJ2-1; TRBD1 or TRBD2 may be the D gene (5 bases each). From germline, CDR1 is SQVTM and CDR2 ANQGSEA. V was pared by 0 bases and J by 0 bases, with 12 bases between. The CDR3 length is 16 residues. CDR3 amino acids: CSVEEPGGSSYNEQFF. The CDR3 DNA reads as TGCAGCGTTGAAGAGCCTGGGGGTAGCTCCTACAATGAGCAGTTCTTC.

There are a few counts of this clone. This sample includes further DNA sequences coding for the same CDR3. The chain has TRBV27 and TRBJ1-5; D perhaps matches TRBD1 (5 bases). CDR3 size: 14 residues. Trimming stripped 3 bases from V and 1 base from J, with 7 bases between. Germline values: CDR1 MNHEY, CDR2 SMNVEV (reference sequence). In DNA form, the CDR3 reads TGTGCCAGCAGTTTGCGACAGAGCAATCAGCCCCAGCATTTT. Translating gives CASSLRQSNQPQHF.

The chain carries TRBV11-1 and TRBJ2-3; 7 nucleotides match TRBD1. The CDR3 loop spans 15 amino acids. The V segment lost 3 bases and the J segment 2 bases; nucleotides outside the gene matches: 5. CDR1 SGHAT and CDR2 FQDESV come from the germline V gene (reference sequence). The CDR3 sequence: CASSFVTGATDTQYF. The CDR3 DNA follows: TGTGCCAGCAGCTTCGTCACAGGGGCCACAGATACGCAGTATTTT.

The V and J genes are TRBV7-2 and TRBJ2-5, with D perhaps matching TRBD1 (7 bases). CDR1 SGHTA and CDR2 FQGNSA come from the germline V gene. Trimming removed 5 bases at V and 1 base at J, with 14 bases between. The CDR3 runs 15 residues. CDR3 protein: CASSTYRGGQETQYF. CDR3 nucleotides: TGTGCCAGCAGCACATACAGGGGAGGCCAAGAGACCCAGTACTTC.

The rearrangement joins TRBV7-3 to TRBJ2-2, with 11 nucleotides matching TRBD2. The CDR3 sequence is 15 residues long. V shed 5 bases and J 4 bases; nucleotides not matched to a gene: 3. Per germline, CDR1 SGHTA and CDR2 FQGTGA. In DNA, the CDR3 is TGTGCCAGCAGCCCGGGACTAGCGGTCACCGGGGAGCTGTTTTTT. Protein sequence: CASSPGLAVTGELFF.

As DNA, the CDR3 is TGTGCCAGCGCCGACAGGGGCACTGTTTGGACTGAAGCTTTCTTT. Protein sequence: CASADRGTVWTEAFF. The genes are TRBV27 and TRBJ1-1; TRBD1 aligns across 8 bases. The ends lost 8 bases at V and 5 bases at J; junction bases unmatched: 13. The V gene's germline CDR1 is MNHEY and CDR2 SMNVEV (reference sequence). The CDR3 extends over 15 amino acids.

Only one count was recorded for this clone. The V and J genes are TRBV19 and TRBJ2-2; TRBD2 aligns across 10 bases. This CDR3 contains 15 residues. CDR1 LNHDA and CDR2 SQIVND come from the germline V gene (reference sequence). J lost 7 bases, V lost 4 bases, and 6 bases had no gene match. CDR3 in DNA: TGTGCCAGTAGTACCGTCGGACTAGCGGACGGGGAGCTGTTTTTT. It yields the protein CASSTVGLADGELFF.

The chain combines TRBV9 with TRBJ1-1; D may be TRBD1 (6 bases). CDR1 is SGDLS and CDR2 is YYNGEE in the germline V gene. CDR3 length: 14 residues. Between the trimmed V and J ends, which lost 3 bases and 5 bases, there was a span of 14 bases. CDR3 protein: CASSAGARTTEAFF. The CDR3 coding sequence is TGTGCCAGCAGCGCGGGGGCGCGTACGACTGAAGCTTTCTTT.

This rearrangement joins TRBV11-2 to TRBJ2-3, with 9 bases aligning to TRBD2. Germline V CDR1 and CDR2: SGHAT, FQNNGV. The CDR3 loop spans 18 amino acids. J gave up 1 base and V 1 base, and 9 bases lay outside the gene matches. The CDR3 here is CASSLGVLAGLRTDTQYF. The CDR3 nucleotides are TGTGCCAGCAGCTTAGGGGTCCTAGCGGGGTTACGCACAGATACGCAGTATTTT.

V is TRBV7-9 and J is TRBJ2-3; the D is unclear. The CDR3 has 14 residues. Germline values: CDR1 SEHNR, CDR2 FQNEAQ (reference sequence). The V end lost 0 bases, the J end lost 9 bases, and 13 bases lay between the germline ends. The CDR3 coding sequence is TGTGCCAGCAGCTTAGCGATAGCCCCGAACACGCAGTATTTT. Protein sequence: CASSLAIAPNTQYF.

The rearrangement joins TRBV7-8 to TRBJ2-7; 7 positions match TRBD1. Germline V CDR1 and CDR2: SGHVS, FQNEAQ. The V segment lost 6 bases and the J segment 2 bases; nucleotides outside the gene matches: 13. This CDR3 region has 16 residues. CDR3 sequence: CASSSGSPGGPYEQYF. In DNA form, the CDR3 reads TGTGCCAGCAGTTCCGGCAGTCCAGGGGGACCCTACGAGCAGTACTTC.

This clone has only one observation. The chain carries TRBV6-1 and TRBJ2-7; D is uncertain. V gave up 8 bases and J gave up 0 bases, with 11 bases separating them. The CDR3 has 13 residues. Germline CDR1 is MNHNS and CDR2 is SASEGT. CDR3 DNA sequence: TGTGCCAGCCACGGATATGGCTCCTACGAGCAGTACTTC. Its protein is CASHGYGSYEQYF.

This chain joins TRBV6-1 and TRBJ2-2; D gene unclear. Germline assignment: CDR1 MNHNS and CDR2 SASEGT. The CDR3 covers 17 residues. The germline V and J ends were trimmed by 4 bases and 6 bases, with 21 bases remaining between them. CDR3 sequence reads: CASSGIGRTLIAGELFF. CDR3 nucleotide sequence: TGTGCCAGCAGTGGAATAGGACGGACGTTAATCGCCGGGGAGCTGTTTTTT.

V gene TRBV7-8 combines with J gene TRBJ2-3; 9 positions match TRBD2. The CDR3 totals 17 residues. Per germline, CDR1 SGHVS and CDR2 FQNEAQ. Trimming at V came to 2 bases and at J to 2 bases, leaving 8 bases not matched to a gene. The DNA for the CDR3 is TGTGCCAGCAGCTTACGTATAGCGGGAGTCCCCACAGATACGCAGTATTTT. It codes for CASSLRIAGVPTDTQYF.

V is TRBV4-1 and J is TRBJ1-3; D gene unclear. The CDR3 extends over 15 amino acids. V was clipped by 1 base and J by 1 base, with 8 bases between them. The germline CDR1 and CDR2 sequences are MGHRA and YSYEKL. The CDR3 DNA is TGCGCCAGCAGCCAAGTGATGTCTTCTGGAAACACCATATATTTT. This encodes CASSQVMSSGNTIYF.

The gene calls are TRBV15 and TRBJ2-1; D is undetermined. The germline V and J ends were trimmed by 6 bases and 6 bases, with 12 bases remaining between them. The CDR3 spans 13 residues. Germline loops: CDR1 LNHNV, CDR2 YYDKDF (reference sequence). CDR3 sequence reads: CATRTVRINEQFF. The CDR3 bases are TGTGCCACCAGAACAGTGAGAATCAATGAGCAGTTCTTC. Full variable domain (missing parts from reference TRBV15 and TRBJ2-1): DAMVIQNPRYQVTQFGKPVTLSCSQTLNHNVMYWYQQKSSQAPKLLFHYYDKDFNNEADTPDNFQSRRPNTSFCFLDIRSPGLGDTAMYLCATRTVRINEQFFGPGTRLTVL.

V and J are TRBV27 and TRBJ1-1; D not certain. Trimming stripped 6 bases from V and 6 bases from J, with 14 bases between. CDR1 is MNHEY and CDR2 is SMNVEV in the germline V gene (reference sequence). The CDR3 covers 13 residues. The CDR3 bases are TGTGCCAGCAGCCCCCTGGGGTCTTCTGAAGCTTTCTTT. Translating it yields CASSPLGSSEAFF.

The gene calls are TRBV7-6 and TRBJ2-7, with TRBD2 matching over 9 bases. V shed 1 base and J 0 bases; nucleotides not matched to a gene: 4. The length of the CDR3 is 16 residues. CDR1 SGHVS and CDR2 FNYEAQ come from the germline V gene. CDR3 sequence reads: CASSLGSGRYSYEQYF. The CDR3 DNA reads TGTGCCAGCAGCTTAGGGAGCGGGAGGTACTCCTACGAGCAGTACTTC.

With regard to this clone: This specimen includes other DNA sequences encoding the same CDR3. The genes are TRBV4-2 and TRBJ2-7; 12 positions match TRBD2. The CDR3 covers 14 residues. The J segment lost 4 bases and the V segment lost 4 bases, leaving 2 bases of the junction unmatched. The germline gives CDR1 LGHNA, CDR2 YNFKEQ. The CDR3 DNA follows: TGTGCCAGCAGCCCGGGGACTAGCGGGTACGAGCAGTACTTC. Translated, it gives CASSPGTSGYEQYF.

The chain combines TRBV21-1 with TRBJ2-7; the table assigns TRBD2, which was not confirmed against the DNA. TRBV21-1 is listed as a pseudogene. This CDR3 is built from 15 residues. CDR3 coding DNA: TGTGCCAGCAGGGTGGAGGCTCTCTCCCTTTACGAGCAGTACTTC. It yields the protein CASRVEALSLYEQYF.

Points on this clone: Other DNA sequences within the sample encode an identical CDR3. The gene calls are TRBV15 and TRBJ2-7; the D gene is possibly TRBD2 (5 bases). This CDR3 contains 12 residues. Trimming removed 3 bases from V and 3 bases from J, with 6 bases in between. Germline values: CDR1 LNHNV, CDR2 YYDKDF (reference sequence). CDR3 protein: CATSRAGYEQYF. CDR3 in DNA: TGTGCCACCAGCAGGGCGGGCTACGAGCAGTACTTC.

This clone was detected once. The chain employs TRBV28 and TRBJ1-2; 7 bases line up with TRBD1. Germline V lookup: CDR1 MDHEN, CDR2 SYDVKM. The CDR3 has 15 amino acids. Trimming at V came to 3 bases and at J to 4 bases, leaving 8 bases not matched to a gene. The CDR3 bases are TGTGCCAGCAGTTTCTTAGGAGGGGGCTTCTATGGCTACACCTTC. Its protein product is CASSFLGGGFYGYTF.